This passage covers 10 T cell receptor beta chains from one sample sequenced in a study of spatial heterogeneity in lung cancer. Via MiXCR, TCRdb re-called the 5' RACE reads, giving one row per CDR3 protein. The sample carries approximately 11,000 distinct CDR3 sequences, roughly 3.6% recorded once. Regarding time point: sample taken at primary tumor resection. Sample: PBMCs, taken at surgery. The receptors derive from a female donor with early-stage non-small cell lung cancer.

This clonotype was counted many times. The junction shows a germline mismatch at one end, possibly a read error. The chain carries TRBV18 and TRBJ2-2, with 9 positions matching TRBD1. The germline CDR1 and CDR2 sequences are KGHSH and LQKENI. This CDR3 contains 15 residues. The CDR3 DNA is TGTGCCAGCTCACCCGGGACAGGGAGCACCAGGGAGCTGTTTTTT. Translation gives CASSPGTGSTRELFF.

This clonotype was seen many times. The J gene is TRBJ2-3, the V gene TRBV28; no definite D call. Germline V CDR1 and CDR2: MDHEN, SYDVKM. Trimming removed 5 bases at V and 0 bases at J, with 12 bases between. CDR3 length: 15 amino acids. CDR3 DNA sequence: TGTGCCAGCAGTCCTAAATCGGTTAGCACAGATACGCAGTATTTT. Its protein product is CASSPKSVSTDTQYF.

The rearrangement links TRBV15 to TRBJ1-3; 7 positions agree with TRBD1. Germline CDR1 is LNHNV and CDR2 is YYDKDF (reference sequence). The CDR3 length is 16 residues. With 1 base clipped from V and 2 bases from J, the junction kept 5 bases outside the gene matches. In DNA, the CDR3 is TGTGCCACCAGCAGAGCCGGGACAGCTACTGGAAACACCATATATTTT. Residues: CATSRAGTATGNTIYF.

By sample fraction, this clonotype is medium-sized. V gene TRBV24-1 combines with J gene TRBJ2-3, with a possible D match to TRBD2 (6 bases). From germline, CDR1 is KGHDR and CDR2 SFDVKD. Trimming left V 5 bases short and J 4 bases short, with 15 bases between. This CDR3 region has 15 residues. The CDR3 protein is CATSGSGERADTQYF. The CDR3 nucleotides read TGTGCCACCAGTGGTTCGGGAGAGAGGGCAGATACGCAGTATTTT.

This clonotype was detected many times. The genes are TRBV14 and TRBJ2-7; no reliable D call. Trimming shortened V by 3 bases and J by 2 bases, and 2 bases separated the two germline ends. This CDR3 contains 11 residues. Looked up from germline, CDR1 is SGHDN and CDR2 is FVKESK. The CDR3 region has the DNA TGTGCCAGCAGCCAGGCCTACGAGCAGTACTTC. Encoded protein: CASSQAYEQYF. The variable domain in full, with the rest retrieved from reference TRBV14 and TRBJ2-7, is EAGVTQFPSHSVIEKGQTVTLRCDPISGHDNLYWYRRVMGKEIKFLLHFVKESKQDESGMPNNRFLAERTGGTYSTLKVQPAELEDSGVYFCASSQAYEQYFGPGTRLTVT.

The table lists this clonotype with many counts. V and J are TRBV12-3 or TRBV12-4 and TRBJ1-4; TRBD1 matches at 9 bases. This CDR3 region has 16 residues. Trimming removed 6 bases from V and 8 bases from J; junction bases left unmatched: 13. CDR3 amino acids: CASRRAAGQGEEKLFF. CDR3 DNA sequence: TGTGCCAGCAGGAGGGCCGCGGGACAGGGTGAGGAAAAACTGTTTTTT.

This clonotype was seen many times. The chain has TRBV28 and TRBJ2-2; no reliable D call. Trimming took off 5 bases at V and 5 bases at J, with 6 bases between the two ends. The CDR3 runs to 12 residues. CDR1 and CDR2 (germline): MDHEN, SYDVKM. For the CDR3, the DNA is TGTGCCAGCAGTACCCCAACCGGGGAGCTGTTTTTT. Amino acid sequence: CASSTPTGELFF.

This clonotype has more than one count but fewer than ten. The V call is TRBV5-5, the J call TRBJ2-1; possibly TRBD2 for D (6 bases). CDR1 and CDR2 (germline): SGHKS, YYEKEE (reference sequence). The V and J ends lost 0 bases and 1 base respectively, with 11 bases between them. This CDR3 comprises 16 residues. This chain's CDR3 is CASSLAVAVSYNEQFF. The CDR3 nucleotides read TGTGCCAGCAGCTTGGCCGTAGCGGTATCCTACAATGAGCAGTTCTTC.

This clonotype was found many times. CDR3 amino acids: CASSYDGGARGNIQYF. CDR3 nucleotide sequence: TGTGCCAGCAGTTACGACGGGGGGGCCCGTGGAAACATTCAGTACTTC. V is TRBV6-6 and J is TRBJ2-4; 8 positions match TRBD2. The CDR3 runs to 16 residues. CDR1 MNHNY and CDR2 SVGAGI come from the germline V gene (reference sequence). V trimming: 2 bases; J trimming: 6 bases; junction bases outside the gene matches: 9.

This clonotype was detected ten times or more. This chain joins TRBV7-2 and TRBJ2-2; 11 nucleotides align to TRBD1. CDR1 SGHTA and CDR2 FQGNSA come from the germline V gene. CDR3 size: 15 residues. Unmatched junction bases numbered 5, after V lost 5 bases and J lost 6 bases. CDR3 sequence: CASSPDRGRSGELFF. For the CDR3, the DNA is TGTGCCAGCAGCCCGGACAGGGGGCGTTCCGGGGAGCTGTTTTTT.